Shown below are 17 T cell receptor beta chains from a single sample sequenced in a study of cytomegalovirus exposure and HLA in healthy donors. Sequenced by immunoSEQ multiplex PCR; TCRdb stores in-frame clones only, minus some. The table includes around 150,000 clones, around 82% detected once. Sequenced: PBMCs. Source of these receptors: a man aged 25-45 years in good health and CMV-seropositive.

Note on this clone: Sequence at one end of the junction differs from germline and may be a read error. The chain joins TRBV7-2 to TRBJ1-2, with D perhaps TRBD1 (5 bases). Per the germline V gene, CDR1 is SGHTA and CDR2 is FQGNSA. There are 14 residues in the CDR3. The CDR3 protein is CASNLEEGRDGYTF. In DNA form, the CDR3 reads TGTGCCAGCAACTTAGAGGAGGGGAGGGATGGCTACACCTTC.

This chain links TRBV7-7 with TRBJ2-1; maybe TRBD2 (6 bases). Germline assignment: CDR1 SSHAT and CDR2 FNYEAQ (reference sequence). This CDR3 region has 15 residues. The V end lost 5 bases, the J end lost 4 bases, and 15 bases lay between the germline ends. CDR3 coding DNA: TGTGCCAGCAGCCCCGGGACTTCTACTTACAATGAGCAGTTCTTC. Translating it yields CASSPGTSTYNEQFF.

The chain links TRBV5-1 to TRBJ1-1; 11 nucleotides line up with TRBD1. This CDR3 comprises 17 residues. The junction had 7 bases not matched to a gene; V was cut back by 3 bases and J by 0 bases. Germline assignment: CDR1 SGHRS and CDR2 YFSETQ. The CDR3 loop is CASSSSGQGAMNTEAFF. CDR3 sequence (DNA): TGCGCCAGCAGCTCCTCCGGACAGGGGGCCATGAACACTGAAGCTTTCTTT.

The chain has TRBV2 and TRBJ2-7; 11 bases agree with TRBD2. Trimming took 1 base from V and 4 from J; bases not matched to a gene: 9. The germline V gene has CDR1 SNHLY and CDR2 FYNNEI. CDR3 size: 17 residues. The CDR3 nucleotides are TGTGCCAGCAGTGAAGGGCCACTAGCGGGGGACCTGTACGAGCAGTACTTC. Protein sequence: CASSEGPLAGDLYEQYF.

This clone has a handful of counts. The chain uses TRBV6-5 and TRBJ1-3; possibly TRBD1 for D (5 bases). This CDR3 has 15 residues. Germline lookup yields CDR1 MNHEY and CDR2 SVGAGI. Trimming pared 5 bases from V and 0 bases from J, leaving 11 bases between. Here the CDR3 DNA reads TGTGCCAGCAGTGCGGGACTGCTCTCTGGAAACACCATATATTTT. Protein product: CASSAGLLSGNTIYF.

The chain links TRBV7-6 to TRBJ1-1, with D unresolved. The CDR3 extends over 15 amino acids. Germline CDR1 reads SGHVS; CDR2 reads FNYEAQ. The V gene lost 1 base and the J gene lost 2 bases, with 11 bases spanning the gap. CDR3 DNA: TGTGCCAGCAGCTTAGAATGGGCAGCAAACACTGAAGCTTTCTTT. It specifies CASSLEWAANTEAFF. Full variable domain (rest looked up from reference TRBV7-6 and TRBJ1-1): GAGVSQSPRYKVTKRGQDVALRCDPISGHVSLYWYRQALGQGPEFLTYFNYEAQQDKSGLPNDRFSAERPEGSISTLTIQRTEQRDSAMYRCASSLEWAANTEAFFGQGTRLTVV.

This chain links TRBV4-3 with TRBJ2-7; 9 bases fit TRBD1. Germline CDR1 LGHNA, CDR2 YSLEER. This CDR3 spans 14 amino acids. V trimming: 3 bases; J trimming: 4 bases; junction bases outside the gene matches: 4. In nucleotides, the CDR3 is TGCGCCAGCAGCCAGGGACAGGGTGCTTACGAGCAGTACTTC. Residues: CASSQGQGAYEQYF.

This sequence joins TRBV7-8 and TRBJ1-5; D perhaps matches TRBD1 (5 bases). The length of the CDR3 is 13 residues. Trimming removed 5 bases at V and 6 bases at J, with 11 bases between. Germline values: CDR1 SGHVS, CDR2 FQNEAQ. The CDR3 here is CASSRPGAQPQHF. Here the CDR3 DNA reads TGTGCCAGCAGCAGGCCTGGGGCTCAGCCCCAGCATTTT.

The rearrangement uses TRBV5-1 and TRBJ1-1; D might be TRBD1 (6 bases). Germline lookup yields CDR1 SGHRS and CDR2 YFSETQ. Between the trimmed V and J ends, which lost 0 bases and 8 bases, there was a span of 14 bases. The CDR3 totals 14 residues. The CDR3 DNA sequence: TGCGCCAGCAGCTTGGCGATACAGGGCCGCGAAGCTTTCTTT. This gives the protein CASSLAIQGREAFF.

In DNA, the CDR3 is TGTGCCAGCAGCCTCGGGACAGGGGGGCAAACCGGGGAGCTGTTTTTT. Amino acid sequence: CASSLGTGGQTGELFF. V is TRBV2 and J is TRBJ2-2; 11 positions agree with TRBD1. This CDR3 has 16 residues. Germline CDR1 is SNHLY and CDR2 is FYNNEI. V dropped 6 bases and J dropped 5; count of bases not matched to a gene: 8.

The rearrangement joins TRBV6-5 to TRBJ2-2, with a weak D call TRBD1 (5 bases). Germline lookup yields CDR1 MNHEY and CDR2 SVGAGI. CDR3 length: 15 residues. V shed 2 bases and J shed 2 bases, with 9 bases lying between them. CDR3: CASSYDDSNTGELFF. The CDR3 DNA reads TGTGCCAGCAGTTACGATGACAGTAACACCGGGGAGCTGTTTTTT.

The rearrangement links TRBV5-6 to TRBJ1-2; D remains ambiguous. Germline V gene data show CDR1 as SGHDT and CDR2 as YYEEEE. The V and J ends lost 4 bases and 6 bases respectively, with 13 bases between them. The CDR3 covers 13 residues. The CDR3 loop is CASSLPRTDGYTF. For the CDR3, the DNA is TGTGCCAGCAGCCTCCCGAGAACAGATGGCTACACCTTC. The whole variable domain, filled in from reference TRBV5-6 and TRBJ1-2, reads DAGVTQSPTHLIKTRGQQVTLRCSPKSGHDTVSWYQQALGQGPQFIFQYYEEEERQRGNFPDRFSGHQFPNYSSELNVNALLLGDSALYLCASSLPRTDGYTFGSGTRLTVV.

The rearrangement joins TRBV30 to TRBJ1-3; no clear D gene. This CDR3 has 14 amino acids. Between the trimmed V and J ends, which lost 3 bases and 1 base, there was a span of 10 bases. Germline V lookup: CDR1 GTSNPN, CDR2 SVGIG (reference sequence). The CDR3 sequence: CAWSERGSGNTIYF. In nucleotides, the CDR3 is TGTGCCTGGAGCGAACGAGGGTCTGGAAACACCATATATTTT.

The chain is built from TRBV9 and TRBJ1-2, with 7 nucleotides matching TRBD1. V lost 4 bases to trimming and J lost 8 bases; unmatched junction nucleotides: 14. Germline V gene data show CDR1 as SGDLS and CDR2 as YYNGEE. The CDR3 is 15 amino acids. The CDR3 DNA is TGTGCCAGCAGCCCAAAAACAGGGGAAGGGGCGGGCTACACCTTC. Translating gives CASSPKTGEGAGYTF.

This clone showed up just once. The chain uses TRBV10-1 and TRBJ2-1, with TRBD1 matching over 7 bases. The CDR3 contains 12 residues. Germline values: CDR1 WNHNN, CDR2 SYGVQD (reference sequence). V lost 7 bases and J lost 5; bases outside the gene matches: 2. This CDR3 reads CASTGQNNEQFF. The CDR3 DNA follows: TGCGCCAGCACGGGACAGAACAATGAGCAGTTCTTC.

V is TRBV7-9 and J is TRBJ2-7, with 8 bases lining up with TRBD1. CDR3 size: 13 residues. Looked up from germline, CDR1 is SEHNR and CDR2 is FQNEAQ (reference sequence). V lost 5 bases to trimming and J lost 4 bases; unmatched junction nucleotides: 4. The CDR3 DNA is TGTGCCAGCAGCACCCGACAGGGGTACGAGCAGTACTTC. Its translation is CASSTRQGYEQYF.

The chain's CDR3 is CASSLGGLAKNIQYF. In nucleotides, the CDR3 is TGTGCCAGCAGTTTAGGTGGGCTAGCCAAAAACATTCAGTACTTC. This chain joins TRBV27 and TRBJ2-4; D is undetermined. The germline CDR1 and CDR2 sequences are MNHEY and SMNVEV (reference sequence). Trimming pared 2 bases from V and 0 bases from J, leaving 8 bases between. The length of the CDR3 is 15 residues.